The clone carrying this T cell receptor beta chain was recorded a few times. What it binds is unknown. The CDR3 is 14 residues long. Trimming pared 5 bases from V and 4 bases from J, leaving 14 bases between. Germline V CDR1 and CDR2: SEHNR, FQNEAQ (reference sequence). The data were obtained in a study of cytomegalovirus exposure and HLA in healthy donors. Whole-study results and caveats: Rarity marked most TCR sequences, yet some public TCRs occurred in many donors. Within an earlier analysis, most TCR beta V segments proved productive either about 90% or about 30% of the time.

The study ran its PCR with 60 Vbeta and 13 Jbeta primers. Libraries were prepared by immunoSEQ multiplex PCR; TCRdb keeps only in-frame clonotypes and omits some of them. The data hold around 99,000 clones, with 73% observed a single time. This chain joins TRBV7-9 and TRBJ2-5, with D hard to call. This clonotype was sampled from a man aged 35 to 55 in good health and CMV-seronegative. Sequencing was carried out using PBMCs. CDR3 bases: TGTGCCAGCAGCCCCACGTCTCCGGGAGAGACCCAGTACTTC. It translates to CASSPTSPGETQYF.